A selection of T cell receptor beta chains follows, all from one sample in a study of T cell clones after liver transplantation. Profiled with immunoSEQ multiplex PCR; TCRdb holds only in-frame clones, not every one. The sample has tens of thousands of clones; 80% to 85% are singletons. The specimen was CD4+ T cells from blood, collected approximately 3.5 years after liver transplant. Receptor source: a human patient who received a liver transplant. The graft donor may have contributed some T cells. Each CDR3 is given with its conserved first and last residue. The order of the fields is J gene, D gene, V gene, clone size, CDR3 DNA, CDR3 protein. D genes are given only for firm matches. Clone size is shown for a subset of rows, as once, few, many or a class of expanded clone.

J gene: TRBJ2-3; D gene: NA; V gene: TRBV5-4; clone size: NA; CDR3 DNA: TGTGCCAGCAGCGACGGGACTTCAGGGCCAGATACGCAGTATTTT; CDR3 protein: CASSDGTSGPDTQYF
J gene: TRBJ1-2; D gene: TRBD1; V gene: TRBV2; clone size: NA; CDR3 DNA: TGTGCCAGCAGAAAAGGGGGCCAGGGCTATGGCTACACCTTC; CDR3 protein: CASRKGGQGYGYTF
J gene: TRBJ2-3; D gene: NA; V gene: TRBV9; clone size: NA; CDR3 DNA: TGTGCCAGCAGCGTAGTGGGGGGAGCCACAGATACGCAGTATTTT; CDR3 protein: CASSVVGGATDTQYF
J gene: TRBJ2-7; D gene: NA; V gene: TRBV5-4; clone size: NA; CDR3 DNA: TGTGCCAGCAGCTTGGGGTCGTCAGGGGTAGCCTACGAGCAGTACTTC; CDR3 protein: CASSLGSSGVAYEQYF
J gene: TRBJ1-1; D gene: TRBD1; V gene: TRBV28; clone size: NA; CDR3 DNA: TGTGCCAGCATGGACAGGGCGAACACTGAAGCTTTCTTT; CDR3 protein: CASMDRANTEAFF
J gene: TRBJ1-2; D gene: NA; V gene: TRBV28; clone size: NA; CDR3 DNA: TGTGCCAGCAGCCCTCGGGGGTACGGCTACACCTTC; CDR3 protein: CASSPRGYGYTF
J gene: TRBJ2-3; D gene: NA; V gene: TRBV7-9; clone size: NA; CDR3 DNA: TGTGCCAGCTCCCCCGCGGATACGCAGTATTTT; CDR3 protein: CASSPADTQYF
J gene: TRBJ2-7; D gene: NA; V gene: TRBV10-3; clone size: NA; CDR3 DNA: TGTGCCATCAACCCAGCCGGGGAGCAGTACTTC; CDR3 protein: CAINPAGEQYF
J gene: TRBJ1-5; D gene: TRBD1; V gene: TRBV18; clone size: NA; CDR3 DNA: TGTGCCAGCTCACCTGGACAGGGGGCTCCTCAGCCCCAGCATTTT; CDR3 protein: CASSPGQGAPQPQHF
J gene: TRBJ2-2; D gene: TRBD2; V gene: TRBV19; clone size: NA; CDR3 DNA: TGTGCCAGTAGTAGGGGGTACCGGGAGGACGGCACCGGGGAGCTGTTTTTT; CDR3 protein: CASSRGYREDGTGELFF
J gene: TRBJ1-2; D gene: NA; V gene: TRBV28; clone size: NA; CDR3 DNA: TGTGCCAGCAGCTTAAAGATCCAGGGATACGGCTACACCTTC; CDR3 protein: CASSLKIQGYGYTF
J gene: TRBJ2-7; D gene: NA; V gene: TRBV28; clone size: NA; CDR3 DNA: TGTGCCAGCAGTTTAGTCAGGGGCTACGAGCAGTACTTC; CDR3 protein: CASSLVRGYEQYF
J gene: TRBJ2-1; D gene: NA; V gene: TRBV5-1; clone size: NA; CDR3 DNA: TGCGCCAGCAGCGTCGGGACGGCTGGTAACGAGCAGTTCTTC; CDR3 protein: CASSVGTAGNEQFF
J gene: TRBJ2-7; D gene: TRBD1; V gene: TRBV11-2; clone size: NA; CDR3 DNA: TGTGCCAGCAGCTTTACCGGGACAGGGGGCGAGCAGTACTTC; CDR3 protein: CASSFTGTGGEQYF
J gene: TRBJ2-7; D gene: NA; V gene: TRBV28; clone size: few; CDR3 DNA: TGTGCCAGCAGTTCCCCCGGAGGCGTCGGCGAGCAGTACTTC; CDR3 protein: CASSSPGGVGEQYF
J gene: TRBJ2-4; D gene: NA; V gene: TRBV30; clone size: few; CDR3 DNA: TGTGCCTTCGAAGGGCCCTCCAAAGCCAAAAACATTCAGTACTTC; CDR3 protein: CAFEGPSKAKNIQYF
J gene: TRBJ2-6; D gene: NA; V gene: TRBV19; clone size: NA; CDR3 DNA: TGTGCCAGTAGTTCCCGGGTGTCGGGGGCCAACGTCCTGACTTTC; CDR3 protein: CASSSRVSGANVLTF
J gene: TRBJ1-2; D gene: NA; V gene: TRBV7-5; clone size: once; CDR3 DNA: TGTGCCAGAAGCTCTTTGGGGCGAGCTAACTATGGCTACACCTTC; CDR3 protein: CARSSLGRANYGYTF
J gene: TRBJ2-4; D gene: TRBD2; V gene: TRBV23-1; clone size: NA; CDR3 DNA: TGCGCCAGCAGTCAACCGCGGCGGGAGGGCCTAACGGACATTCAGTACTTC; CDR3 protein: CASSQPRREGLTDIQYF
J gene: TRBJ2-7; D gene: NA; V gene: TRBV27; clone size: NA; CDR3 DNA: TGTGCCAGCAGTTTGGGGGGACTCTCCCCATCCGAGCAGTACTTC; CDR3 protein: CASSLGGLSPSEQYF
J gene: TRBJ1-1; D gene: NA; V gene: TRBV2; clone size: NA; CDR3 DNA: TGTGCCAGCAGTGAAGCGCAAACGTCAATTTTTCTTGAAGCTTTCTTT; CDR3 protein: CASSEAQTSIFLEAFF
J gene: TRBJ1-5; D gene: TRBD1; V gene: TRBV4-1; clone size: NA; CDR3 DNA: TGCGCCAGCAGCCACCGGACAGGGGGTGGTGGCAATCAGCCCCAGCATTTT; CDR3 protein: CASSHRTGGGGNQPQHF
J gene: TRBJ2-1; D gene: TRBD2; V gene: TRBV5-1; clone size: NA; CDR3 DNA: TGCGCCAGCAGCTTGGTCGGGGGGTCCTACAATGAGCAGTTCTTC; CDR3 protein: CASSLVGGSYNEQFF
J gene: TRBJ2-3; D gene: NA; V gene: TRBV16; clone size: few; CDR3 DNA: TGTGCCAGCAGTCCCAATACGGGCGGGATCACAGATACGCAGTATTTT; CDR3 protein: CASSPNTGGITDTQYF
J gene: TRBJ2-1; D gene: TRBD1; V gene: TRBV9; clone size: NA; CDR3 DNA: TGTGCCAGCAGCCCCACCGGACAGGTTTACAATGAGCAGTTCTTC; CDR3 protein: CASSPTGQVYNEQFF